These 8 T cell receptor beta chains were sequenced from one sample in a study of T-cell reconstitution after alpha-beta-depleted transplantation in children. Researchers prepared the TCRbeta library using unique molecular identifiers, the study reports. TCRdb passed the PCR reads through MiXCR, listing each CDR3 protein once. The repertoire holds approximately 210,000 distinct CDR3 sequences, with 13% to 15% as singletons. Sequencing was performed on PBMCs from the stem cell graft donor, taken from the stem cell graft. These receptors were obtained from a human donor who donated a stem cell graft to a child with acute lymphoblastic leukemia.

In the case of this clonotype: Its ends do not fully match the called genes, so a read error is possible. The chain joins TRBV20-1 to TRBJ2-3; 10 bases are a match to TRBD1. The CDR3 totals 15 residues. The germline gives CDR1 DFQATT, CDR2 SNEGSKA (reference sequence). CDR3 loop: CSALPGTGDTATQYF. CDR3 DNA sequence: TGCAGTGCTCTCCCCGGGACAGGGGACACAGCTACGCAGTATTTT.

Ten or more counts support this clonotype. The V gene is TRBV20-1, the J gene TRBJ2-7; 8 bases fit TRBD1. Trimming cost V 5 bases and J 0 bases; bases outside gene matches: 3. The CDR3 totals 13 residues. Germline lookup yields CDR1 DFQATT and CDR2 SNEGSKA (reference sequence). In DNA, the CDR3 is TGCAGTGCTCGGACAGGGAGCTCCTACGAGCAGTACTTC. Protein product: CSARTGSSYEQYF.

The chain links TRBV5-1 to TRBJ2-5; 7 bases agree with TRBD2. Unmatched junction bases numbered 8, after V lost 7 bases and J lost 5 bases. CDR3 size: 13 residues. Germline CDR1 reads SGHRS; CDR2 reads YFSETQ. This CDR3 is CASARAGVETQYF. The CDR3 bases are TGCGCCAGCGCGAGGGCGGGAGTCGAGACCCAGTACTTC. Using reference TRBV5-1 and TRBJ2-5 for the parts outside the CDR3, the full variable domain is KAGVTQTPRYLIKTRGQQVTLSCSPISGHRSVSWYQQTPGQGLQFLFEYFSETQRNKGNFPGRFSGRQFSNSRSEMNVSTLELGDSALYLCASARAGVETQYFGPGTRLLVL.

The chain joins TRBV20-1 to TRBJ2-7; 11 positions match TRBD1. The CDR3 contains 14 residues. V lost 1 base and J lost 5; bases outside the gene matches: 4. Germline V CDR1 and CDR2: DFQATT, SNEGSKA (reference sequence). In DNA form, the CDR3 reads TGCAGTGCTAGAGTACGGACAGGGGGCCACGAGCAGTACTTC. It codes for CSARVRTGGHEQYF.

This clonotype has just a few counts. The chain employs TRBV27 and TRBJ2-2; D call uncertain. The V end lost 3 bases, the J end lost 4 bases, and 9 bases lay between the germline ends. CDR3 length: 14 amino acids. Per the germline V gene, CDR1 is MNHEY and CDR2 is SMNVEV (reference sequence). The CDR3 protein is CASSFSKATGELFF. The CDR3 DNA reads TGTGCCAGCAGTTTTTCAAAGGCCACCGGGGAGCTGTTTTTT.

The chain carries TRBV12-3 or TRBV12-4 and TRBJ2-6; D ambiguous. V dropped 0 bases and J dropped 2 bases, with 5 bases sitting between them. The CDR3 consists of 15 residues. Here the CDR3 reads CASSLAVPGANVLTF. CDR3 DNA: TGTGCCAGCAGTTTAGCGGTTCCTGGGGCCAACGTCCTGACTTTC.

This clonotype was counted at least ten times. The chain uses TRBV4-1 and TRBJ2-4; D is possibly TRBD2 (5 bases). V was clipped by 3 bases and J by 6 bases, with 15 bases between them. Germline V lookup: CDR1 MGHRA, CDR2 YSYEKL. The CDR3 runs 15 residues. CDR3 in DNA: TGCGCCAGCAGCCACCCGAGGGAAAACCTAAACATTCAGTACTTC. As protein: CASSHPRENLNIQYF.

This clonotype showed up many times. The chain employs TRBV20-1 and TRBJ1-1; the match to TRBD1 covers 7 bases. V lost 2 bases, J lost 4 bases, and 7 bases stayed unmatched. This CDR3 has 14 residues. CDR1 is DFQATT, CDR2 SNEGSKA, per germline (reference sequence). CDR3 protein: CSARHDRVITEAFF. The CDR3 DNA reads TGCAGTGCTAGACACGACAGGGTGATCACTGAAGCTTTCTTT.